Listed below are T cell receptor beta chains from one sample, sequenced in a study of graft-versus-host responses after intestinal transplantation. Measured with immunoSEQ multiplex PCR; TCRdb has only the in-frame clones, and not every one. This table has approximately 130,000 clones, roughly nine tenths appearing once. No antigen has been identified for these receptors. The input for sequencing was unstimulated CD4+ T cells sorted from spleen or lymph node cells, taken before intestinal transplant. These receptors all stem from a human donor who received an intestinal transplant. CDR3s include the opening cysteine and the closing phenylalanine or tryptophan. D genes are given only for firm matches. The size entry is marked missing in some rows and otherwise reads once, few, many or a size class.

j_gene,v_gene,abundance,len,d_gene,CDR3aa,CDR3nt
TRBJ1-3,TRBV19,-,12,-,CASSLKGNTIYF,TGTGCCAGTAGTCTTAAAGGAAACACCATATATTTT
TRBJ2-1,TRBV5-4,-,16,-,CASSRDLYNVNNEQFF,TGTGCCAGCAGCCGGGACCTCTATAATGTAAACAATGAGCAGTTCTTC
TRBJ1-2,TRBV11-2,-,14,-,CASSPRAGIGGYTF,TGTGCCAGCAGCCCCCGGGCTGGGATCGGTGGCTACACCTTC
TRBJ1-2,TRBV11-2,-,16,-,CASSLEVDFTGYGYTF,TGTGCCAGCAGCTTAGAAGTGGATTTTACGGGCTATGGCTACACCTTC
TRBJ2-7,TRBV19,once,12,-,CASSMGNYEQYF,TGTGCCAGTAGTATGGGAAACTACGAGCAGTACTTC
TRBJ2-3,TRBV6-6,-,14,TRBD1,CASSPQGLSDTQYF,TGTGCCAGCAGTCCACAGGGGTTGTCAGATACGCAGTATTTT
TRBJ2-1,TRBV6-1,once,15,TRBD1,CASSGDRNVYNEQFF,TGTGCCAGCAGTGGGGACAGAAACGTCTACAATGAGCAGTTCTTC
TRBJ1-1,TRBV19,-,15,-,CASSTDRSLNTEAFF,TGTGCCAGTAGTACCGACAGGTCCTTGAACACTGAAGCTTTCTTT
TRBJ1-4,TRBV7-9,-,12,-,CASSLVEGKLFF,TGTGCCAGCAGCTTAGTGGAGGGAAAACTGTTTTTT
TRBJ1-1,TRBV29-1,-,11,-,CSVRGQTEAFF,TGCAGCGTGCGCGGACAGACTGAAGCTTTCTTT
TRBJ2-7,TRBV27,-,15,TRBD1,CASNSPGTAPTEQYF,TGTGCCAGCAACTCCCCCGGGACAGCCCCTACAGAGCAGTACTTC
TRBJ2-1,TRBV7-3,-,13,-,CASSLRSRGEQFF,TGTGCCAGCAGCTTAAGATCGCGGGGTGAGCAGTTCTTC
TRBJ2-5,TRBV5-1,-,13,-,CASSVGGQETQYF,TGCGCCAGCAGCGTGGGCGGGCAAGAGACCCAGTACTTC
TRBJ1-5,TRBV18,once,13,-,CASSTGYNQPQHF,TGTGCCAGCTCAACAGGTTACAATCAGCCCCAGCATTTT
TRBJ1-4,TRBV5-1,-,17,-,CASSPQPLGGGNEKLFF,TGCGCCAGCAGCCCCCAACCCCTAGGGGGGGGGAATGAAAAACTGTTTTTT
TRBJ2-1,TRBV18,-,15,TRBD2,CASSPSSGFSLEQFF,TGTGCCAGCTCACCTTCTAGCGGGTTTAGCCTTGAGCAGTTCTTC
TRBJ1-5,TRBV15,few,13,-,CATSRAVGQPQHF,TGTGCCACCAGCAGAGCAGTGGGTCAGCCCCAGCATTTT